The 3 T cell receptor beta chains given below trace back to one sample, sequenced in a study of T cells after yellow fever vaccination. TCRdb re-called the 5' RACE reads with MiXCR, one entry per CDR3 protein. The sample carries about 550,000 distinct CDR3 sequences, about 19% recorded once. The specimen comprised PBMCs, sampled 15 days after the yellow fever booster vaccination. The receptors were sampled from a man under 40 who received the YFV17D yellow fever vaccine.

This clonotype was recorded a few times. The V gene is TRBV24-1, the J gene TRBJ2-3, with D possibly being TRBD1 (6 bases). The germline CDR1 and CDR2 sequences are KGHDR and SFDVKD. The CDR3 is made up of 17 amino acids. Trimming removed 4 bases from V and 2 bases from J, with 18 bases in between. CDR3 sequence reads: CATSDNTGTLNTDTQYF. As DNA, the CDR3 is TGTGCCACCAGTGACAACACAGGGACACTCAACACAGATACGCAGTATTTT.

This clonotype was seen more than once but under ten times. V usage is TRBV19 and J usage is TRBJ2-3, with D tentatively TRBD2 (5 bases). The CDR3 runs to 16 residues. Trimming cost V 7 bases and J 0 bases, with 17 bases left between them. Germline loops: CDR1 LNHDA, CDR2 SQIVND (reference sequence). The CDR3 bases are TGTGCCAGTACCCCAGCCCGAAGAGGGAGCACAGATACGCAGTATTTT. It encodes CASTPARRGSTDTQYF. Variable domain in full (rest from reference TRBV19 and TRBJ2-3): DGGITQSPKYLFRKEGQNVTLSCEQNLNHDAMYWYRQDPGQGLRLIYYSQIVNDFQKGDIAEGYSVSREKKESFPLTVTSAQKNPTAFYLCASTPARRGSTDTQYFGPGTRLTVL.

This clonotype has only a few counts. The chain links TRBV12-3 or TRBV12-4 to TRBJ2-6, with TRBD2 identical over 7 bases. The CDR3 sequence is 17 residues long. V shed 7 bases and J 0 bases; nucleotides not matched to a gene: 9. The CDR3 protein is CASTGLESSSGANVLTF. The CDR3 coding sequence is TGTGCCAGCACTGGACTAGAGAGTAGCTCTGGGGCCAACGTCCTGACTTTC.